This T cell receptor (beta chain) was sequenced in a study of blood T cell repertoires in COVID-19 (dated by TCRdb to 2020 to 2021). Concerning the study at large: Samples covering the acute and convalescent phases of COVID-19 were provided by collaborators in the United States, Italy and Spain. The dataset comprised deeply sampled blood TCRbeta repertoires from subjects exposed to, actively infected with, or recovered from COVID-19. The sample metadata nearly always contained a de-identified subject ID, COVID-19 status, age in years and sex. Samples came from the ongoing ImmuneRACE study (first 160 participants) plus 1,254 subjects from 6 global collaborators. The material from the prospective study consisted of cDNA or gDNA derived from T cells, B-cell-depleted T cells, or PBMCs. Where HLA class I and class II types were available, the types were taken from metadata supplied by the sample provider, not from assay-based typing. The repertoires were released in a freely available public database intended as a resource for research on the immune response to SARS-CoV-2.

In Seattle, one collaborating source enrolled patients while the infection was active and tracked those patients longitudinally over the course of disease. Each collaborating institution followed its own protocols to collect whole blood in K2EDTA tubes. For TCRbeta analysis, collaborators shipped samples in one of three forms: frozen whole blood, isolated PBMCs, or DNA extracted from either of those sample types. Details on this clone: Its antigen has not been determined. Per-base quality was not reported, and no clone a single base away is much larger than it.

Broader findings and caveats from the paper: How much clinical and demographic metadata was included differed by source and by participant, and the metadata was provided uncurated.

The immunoSEQ Assay, a bias-controlled multiplex PCR, was used to amplify TCRbeta CDR3 regions from genomic DNA. The study's processing was this. The number of nucleated cells in each sample was estimated by amplification of reference gene primers within the assay. To quantify the absolute abundance of each unique TCRbeta CDR3 rearrangement, sequence reads were collapsed and filtered. For each sample, productive Simpson clonality was calculated by taking the square root of Simpson's diversity index across productive rearrangements. Held by TCRdb, this immuneACCESS table contains in-frame sequences only and omits some clones. Under half of the omission traces to an unresolved V gene where checked; the cause of the rest is unknown. V and J calls and clone size are copied from that table; D and trimming were computed from the DNA. This sample is represented by 200,000 to 300,000 clones; roughly 76% of them were singletons. 6.5% to 9.5% of the sample lies in the top ten.

The sequencing sample was made of peripheral blood. The receptor was isolated from an elderly woman with COVID-19, enrolled during active disease.

The base sequence is TGTGCCAGTAGTATGACAGGGAGCCCTAACTATGGCTACACCTTC. Translation gives CASSMTGSPNYGYTF. The chain couples TRBV19 to TRBJ1-2; a stretch of 7 junction bases matches TRBD1. The germline V gene (reference sequence) supplies CDR1 LNHDA and CDR2 SQIVND. From cysteine to phenylalanine, the CDR3 is 15 amino acids long. The CDR3 DNA has 45 bases and is translated from base 1. Relative to germline, V is missing 3 bases and J is missing 0 bases, with 4 bases of the junction outside any gene match.